Included here is one TCR beta chain sequence, with context. Its target is unknown. The data derive from a study of T cell responses to AZD1222 COVID-19 vaccine. The study's findings and limits: Researchers took repertoire samples only after the peak T cell response had come. Of the AZD1222 recipients, only five to seven were seropositive at baseline. White British people made up most donors, females outnumbered males, and clonal diversity was possibly underestimated.

The assay was immunoSEQ multiplex PCR, and TCRdb's table has in-frame clones only and misses some. This sample has roughly 190,000 clones; almost 95% occur once, and the top ten carry less than 1.5%. V shed 3 bases and J shed 1 base, with 18 bases lying between them. Germline V gene lookup returns CDR1 MNHEY and CDR2 SMNVEV (reference sequence). The CDR3 is 17 amino acids. The receptor was isolated from an adult in good health. The chain has TRBV27 and TRBJ2-5; D is unresolved. The material was peripheral blood, obtained on day 0 of AZD1222 vaccination. CDR3 residues: CASSFSTDSRAQETQYF. The DNA for the CDR3 is TGTGCCAGCAGTTTCTCAACGGATAGCCGGGCCCAAGAGACCCAGTACTTC.